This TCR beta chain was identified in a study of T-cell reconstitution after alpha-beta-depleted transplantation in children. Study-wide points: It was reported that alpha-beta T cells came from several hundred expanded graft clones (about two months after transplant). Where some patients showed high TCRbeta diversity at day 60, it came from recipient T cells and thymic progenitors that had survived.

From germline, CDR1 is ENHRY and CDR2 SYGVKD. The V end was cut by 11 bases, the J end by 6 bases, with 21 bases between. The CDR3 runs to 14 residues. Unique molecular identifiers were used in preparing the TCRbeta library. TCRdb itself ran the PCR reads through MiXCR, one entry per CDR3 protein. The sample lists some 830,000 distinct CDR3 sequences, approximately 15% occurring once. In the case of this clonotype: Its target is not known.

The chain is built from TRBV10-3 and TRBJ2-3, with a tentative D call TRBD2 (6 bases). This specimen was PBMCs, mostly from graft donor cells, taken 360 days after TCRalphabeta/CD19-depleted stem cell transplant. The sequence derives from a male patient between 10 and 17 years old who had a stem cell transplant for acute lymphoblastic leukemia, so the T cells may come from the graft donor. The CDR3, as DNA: TGTGCCGGCGTGAGGGACTCCAAGTCGGATACGCAGTATTTT. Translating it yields CAGVRDSKSDTQYF.